This is a list of T cell receptor beta chains from one sample in a study of T cell responses to AZD1222 COVID-19 vaccine. TCRdb's table, derived via immunoSEQ multiplex PCR, lists solely in-frame clones and lacks some. The data hold 95,000 to 150,000 clones, with about 92% observed a single time. Sequenced material: peripheral blood, taken on day 0 of AZD1222 vaccination. These receptor sequences come from an adult in good health. The CDR3 runs from the conserved cysteine through the conserved F or W. Fields, in order: clone size, D gene, J gene, V gene, CDR3 DNA, CDR3 protein. The D gene is left open where the match is weak. For some rows the clone size is stated as once, few or many, or as a class when expanded; others skip it.

clone size: -
D gene: -
J gene: TRBJ2-7
V gene: TRBV28
CDR3 DNA: TGTGCCAGCAGGCCCGGGGGAGCGGCTTCCTACGAGCAGTACTTC
CDR3 protein: CASRPGGAASYEQYF

clone size: -
D gene: -
J gene: TRBJ1-3
V gene: TRBV3-1/TRBV3-2
CDR3 DNA: TGTGCCACCAACTCTGGAAACACCATATATTTT
CDR3 protein: CATNSGNTIYF

clone size: -
D gene: TRBD2
J gene: TRBJ2-7
V gene: TRBV18
CDR3 DNA: TGTGCCAGCTCACCCAGCGGGGGCTACGAGCAGTACTTC
CDR3 protein: CASSPSGGYEQYF

clone size: -
D gene: TRBD1
J gene: TRBJ1-3
V gene: TRBV6-1
CDR3 DNA: TGTGCCAGCAGTGAAGCAGGACAGGGGGCTGGAAACACCATATATTTT
CDR3 protein: CASSEAGQGAGNTIYF

clone size: -
D gene: TRBD1
J gene: TRBJ2-3
V gene: TRBV14
CDR3 DNA: TGTGCCAGCAGCCACGGACAGGGGGCCGTCTGGGCAGATACGCAGTATTTT
CDR3 protein: CASSHGQGAVWADTQYF

clone size: -
D gene: TRBD1
J gene: TRBJ1-1
V gene: TRBV5-6
CDR3 DNA: TGTGCCAGCTGCGGACAGGTGAACACTGAAGCTTTCTTT
CDR3 protein: CASCGQVNTEAFF

clone size: once
D gene: TRBD2
J gene: TRBJ2-3
V gene: TRBV5-1
CDR3 DNA: TGCGCCAGCAGCGGTCCCCGGGGGGGGCTCACTAGCACAGATACGCAGTATTTT
CDR3 protein: CASSGPRGGLTSTDTQYF

clone size: -
D gene: -
J gene: TRBJ1-2
V gene: TRBV19
CDR3 DNA: TGTGCCAGTAGTCCAGGGTGGAGGGACGATGGCTACACCTTC
CDR3 protein: CASSPGWRDDGYTF

clone size: -
D gene: -
J gene: TRBJ1-2
V gene: TRBV25-1
CDR3 DNA: TGTGCCAGCAGTGAAGTCGGCAGCTTATATGGCTACACCTTC
CDR3 protein: CASSEVGSLYGYTF

clone size: few
D gene: -
J gene: TRBJ2-5
V gene: TRBV7-9
CDR3 DNA: TGTGCCAGCAGTCTAGCGAGCAACACTATCCAAGAGACCCAGTACTTC
CDR3 protein: CASSLASNTIQETQYF